One sample yielded the 2 T cell receptor beta chains listed below, sequenced in a study of early stage breast cancer tumors. Some clones are missing from TCRdb's copy, which holds only in-frame ones; the method was immunoSEQ multiplex PCR. The repertoire has some 20,000 clones, around 83% of them found once; the top ten carry under 2%. The material sequenced was blood. The origin of the receptors is a person between 65 and 79 years old with breast cancer.

The V gene is TRBV7-9, the J gene TRBJ1-1; no firm D call. This CDR3 spans 14 amino acids. V lost 1 base and J 4 bases, leaving 10 bases between the germline ends. CDR1 is SEHNR, CDR2 FQNEAQ, per germline (reference sequence). This chain's CDR3 is CASSLVRGFTEAFF. The CDR3, as DNA: TGTGCCAGCAGCTTAGTCAGAGGATTCACTGAAGCTTTCTTT.

This clone was recorded a few times. The V and J genes are TRBV7-8 and TRBJ2-7; D not certain. CDR1 is SGHVS, CDR2 FQNEAQ, per germline. This CDR3 contains 12 residues. Trimming cost V 1 base and J 5 bases, with 6 bases left between them. CDR3 DNA: TGTGCCAGCAGCTTAGGAGAGCACGAGCAGTACTTC. It specifies CASSLGEHEQYF.